This TCR beta chain was sequenced for a study of T-cell memory formation after mild COVID-19 (dated by TCRdb to the early 2020s). The study in broad terms: TCR sequence clusters from the two donors were found to be largely donor specific. The cohort comprised two young, previously healthy adult volunteers, one female and one male. Longitudinal TCRalpha and TCRbeta repertoire sequencing tracked T-cell clones expanding and contracting after mild COVID-19 in a couple of donors.

This clonotype has a handful of counts. Its antigen is still unknown. No much larger clone is present one base from it, and per-base qualities are unavailable. Sequencing was performed on an Illumina NovaSeq 6000. TCRalpha and TCRbeta cDNA libraries were constructed by 5'RACE with constant-segment primers, with sample barcodes and unique molecular identifiers being introduced. Trizol reagent was used to extract RNA from every sample. Libraries were amplified in two PCR steps, with a second sample barcode and Illumina TruSeq adapters added in the second step. The libraries were sequenced on an Illumina NovaSeq using 2 x 150 bp paired-end reads. The authors' analysis ran thus. Demultiplexing of reads and collapsing into UMI-guided consensus sequences were performed with migec v1.2.7. With mixcr v2.1.11, UMI consensuses were aligned to TRA and TRB V and J templates and assembled into clonotypes. A clonotype was counted as expanded or contracted only if both edgeR and NoisET called the change significant, with noise models trained on biological replicates. For edgeR calls, a false discovery rate-adjusted p below 0.01 and a log2 fold-change threshold of 1 were applied. As an exploratory analysis of dynamics, PCA with hierarchical clustering was applied to max-normalized trajectories of the 1000 most abundant clonotypes. Separately sequenced CD4+ and CD8+ repertoires were used to assign a CD4 or CD8 phenotype to each responding clone. The public reads were reanalyzed by TCRdb: fastp trimming at Q25, MiXCR alignment, in-frame beta chains only. CDR3 protein sequences are deduplicated, and each keeps its most common genes and DNA. The V and J calls here are based on TCRdb, not the publication. A total of just under 350,000 distinct CDR3 sequences appear in this sample, over 10% of them only once. In total, the top ten clones hold 20% to 25% of the sample.

Summary of the overall study and its limitations: The study included only a couple of mild cases, and larger cohorts that include severe cases with pre-infection samples were judged to be necessary. Some responding clones were found in pre-infection memory, which suggests that pre-existing cross-reactive memory T cells took part in the SARS-CoV-2 response. Whether the second-wave clones peaking on day 37 were SARS-CoV-2 specific was not confirmed. Clones that contracted from day 15 to 85 showed balanced CD4/CD8 phenotypes, whereas a second wave of clones that expanded from day 15 to 37 leaned towards CD4+. Contracting CD4+ clones appeared mostly in the CM and EM memory subsets, whereas CD8+ clones were enriched in EMRA.

Ficoll-Paque density gradient centrifugation was the method used to isolate PBMCs. The material sequenced was PBMCs or a T cell subset sorted from them (not recorded which). This sequence originates from a man aged 18 to 30 who had mild COVID-19 (a few samples of this study predate the infection). The sample titles of this study are shuffled in the database, so cell type and time point are left out; the donor was told from shared clones.

The CDR3 in this case is CASSSIGGMNTEAFF. The bases read TGTGCCAGCAGCTCCATTGGGGGAATGAACACTGAAGCTTTCTTT. The chain is encoded by TRBV7-6 joined to TRBJ1-1; the D gene is perhaps TRBD1, from 5 matching bases. The V end loses 4 bases and the J end loses 0 bases, and a stretch of 12 bases separates them. Taken from the germline V gene, the CDR1 and CDR2 loops are SGHVS and FNYEAQ. Spanning cysteine to phenylalanine, the CDR3 consists of 15 amino acids. Just CDR3 DNA is preserved here, 45 bases in frame from base 1.